The rows below give T cell receptor beta chains drawn from one sample of a study of blood T cell repertoires in COVID-19. Some clones are missing from TCRdb's copy, which holds only in-frame ones; the method was immunoSEQ multiplex PCR. The repertoire holds about 160,000 clones, with 79% as singletons. The sample was peripheral blood. These receptors were taken from an older woman with COVID-19, enrolled during active disease. Both conserved end residues are part of each CDR3. The order of the fields is V gene, J gene, clone size, D gene, CDR3 length, CDR3 protein, CDR3 DNA. The D gene is left open where the match is weak. Clone size is shown for a subset of rows, as once, few, many or a class of expanded clone.

v_gene: TRBV9; j_gene: TRBJ2-7; abundance: .; d_gene: TRBD2; len: 14; CDR3aa: CASSVSGNSYEQYF; CDR3nt: TGTGCCAGCAGCGTTAGCGGGAACTCCTACGAGCAGTACTTC
v_gene: TRBV2; j_gene: TRBJ2-3; abundance: .; d_gene: .; len: 13; CDR3aa: CASSVLSTDTQYF; CDR3nt: TGTGCCAGCAGTGTACTCAGCACAGATACGCAGTATTTT
v_gene: TRBV6-5; j_gene: TRBJ2-1; abundance: .; d_gene: TRBD2; len: 15; CDR3aa: CASSPLAGAYNEQFF; CDR3nt: TGTGCCAGCAGTCCGCTAGCGGGGGCCTACAATGAGCAGTTCTTC
v_gene: TRBV7-8; j_gene: TRBJ2-1; abundance: once; d_gene: .; len: 13; CDR3aa: CASSLAQGNEQFF; CDR3nt: TGTGCCAGCAGCTTAGCCCAGGGGAATGAGCAGTTCTTC
v_gene: TRBV2; j_gene: TRBJ2-1; abundance: .; d_gene: TRBD2; len: 17; CDR3aa: CASRAWGLAGVLNEQFF; CDR3nt: TGTGCCAGCAGAGCCTGGGGACTAGCGGGAGTCCTAAATGAGCAGTTCTTC
v_gene: TRBV25-1; j_gene: TRBJ1-4; abundance: .; d_gene: TRBD1; len: 15; CDR3aa: CASSETGLTNEKLFF; CDR3nt: TGTGCCAGCAGTGAGACAGGGCTAACTAATGAAAAACTGTTTTTT
v_gene: TRBV6-5; j_gene: TRBJ2-3; abundance: .; d_gene: .; len: 13; CDR3aa: CASKERGTDTQYF; CDR3nt: TGTGCCAGCAAGGAGAGGGGCACAGATACGCAGTATTTT
v_gene: TRBV7-9; j_gene: TRBJ1-5; abundance: .; d_gene: TRBD1; len: 12; CDR3aa: CASSSQGKTQHF; CDR3nt: TGTGCCAGCAGCTCACAGGGGAAAACCCAGCATTTT
v_gene: TRBV5-1; j_gene: TRBJ1-1; abundance: .; d_gene: .; len: 14; CDR3aa: CASSPGGRTTEAFF; CDR3nt: TGCGCCAGCAGCCCCGGTGGTAGGACTACTGAAGCTTTCTTT
v_gene: TRBV11-2; j_gene: TRBJ2-5; abundance: .; d_gene: TRBD2; len: 16; CDR3aa: CASSSGTSVRQETQYF; CDR3nt: TGTGCCAGCAGCTCCGGGACTAGCGTACGGCAAGAGACCCAGTACTTC
v_gene: TRBV27; j_gene: TRBJ1-2; abundance: .; d_gene: .; len: 14; CDR3aa: CASSGLPVNYGYTF; CDR3nt: TGTGCCAGCAGCGGACTACCCGTTAACTATGGCTACACCTTC
v_gene: TRBV10-2; j_gene: TRBJ1-5; abundance: few; d_gene: .; len: 14; CDR3aa: CASSEGSYNQPQHF; CDR3nt: TGCGCCAGCAGTGAGGGGAGTTACAATCAGCCCCAGCATTTT
v_gene: TRBV5-6; j_gene: TRBJ1-6; abundance: .; d_gene: .; len: 16; CDR3aa: CASSLFRGSGNSPLHF; CDR3nt: TGTGCCAGCAGCTTGTTTAGGGGCTCTGGTAATTCACCCCTCCACTTT
v_gene: TRBV9; j_gene: TRBJ1-6; abundance: .; d_gene: .; len: 15; CDR3aa: CASSVGQANNSPLHF; CDR3nt: TGTGCCAGCAGCGTAGGACAGGCTAATAATTCACCCCTCCACTTT
v_gene: TRBV28; j_gene: TRBJ1-5; abundance: .; d_gene: TRBD1; len: 16; CDR3aa: CASSFGQGASKQPQHF; CDR3nt: TGTGCCAGCAGTTTCGGACAGGGGGCCTCCAAGCAGCCCCAGCATTTT
v_gene: TRBV6-4; j_gene: TRBJ2-3; abundance: few; d_gene: .; len: 14; CDR3aa: CASSAQFRGDTQYF; CDR3nt: TGTGCCAGCAGTGCGCAGTTCCGGGGAGATACGCAGTATTTT
v_gene: TRBV27; j_gene: TRBJ1-2; abundance: .; d_gene: .; len: 14; CDR3aa: CASSLWGHSGGYTF; CDR3nt: TGTGCCAGCAGTTTATGGGGACACTCGGGAGGCTACACCTTC